This T cell receptor beta chain was retrieved from a study of identical twins. The study, taken as a whole, reports: Invariant populations such as MAIT and iNKT cells could partly muddle zero-insertion analyses.

This clonotype occurred a few times. The antigen remains unidentified. The length of the CDR3 is 16 residues. Looked up from germline, CDR1 is SGHRS and CDR2 is YFSETQ. V lost 0 bases and J 5 bases, leaving 18 bases between the germline ends. TCRdb re-called the 5' RACE reads with MiXCR, one entry per CDR3 protein. The sample has 450,000 or so distinct CDR3 sequences, approximately 24% seen once; the top ten hold 2.9%. The same data also contributed to another study, on T cells expressing NK-cell markers.

J is TRBJ2-7 and V is TRBV5-1; D not resolved. The receptor's source is a woman in her late teens or twenties in good health. Sequenced: CD4+ T cells sorted from blood. The CDR3 DNA reads TGCGCCAGCAGCTTGGTTGGGAATGGGGATTGGCACGAGCAGTACTTC. This sequence encodes CASSLVGNGDWHEQYF. Supplemented by reference TRBV5-1 and TRBJ2-7, the full variable domain reads KAGVTQTPRYLIKTRGQQVTLSCSPISGHRSVSWYQQTPGQGLQFLFEYFSETQRNKGNFPGRFSGRQFSNSRSEMNVSTLELGDSALYLCASSLVGNGDWHEQYFGPGTRLTVT.